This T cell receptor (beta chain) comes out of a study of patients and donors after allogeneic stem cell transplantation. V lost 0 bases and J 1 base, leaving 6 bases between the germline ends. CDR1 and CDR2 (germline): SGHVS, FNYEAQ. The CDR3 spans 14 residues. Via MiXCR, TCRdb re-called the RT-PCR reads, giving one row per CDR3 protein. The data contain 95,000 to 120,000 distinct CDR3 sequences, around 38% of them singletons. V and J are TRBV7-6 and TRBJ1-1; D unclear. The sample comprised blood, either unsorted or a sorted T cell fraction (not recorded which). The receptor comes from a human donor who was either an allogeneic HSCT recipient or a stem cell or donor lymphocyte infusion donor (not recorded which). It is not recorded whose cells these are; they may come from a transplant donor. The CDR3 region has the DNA TGTGCCAGCAGCTTAGCAATACAGAACACTGAAGCTTTCTTT. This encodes CASSLAIQNTEAFF.